A selection of T cell receptor beta chains follows, all from one sample in a study of human T cells and chemical hapten exposure. TCRdb ran MiXCR on the RACE reads and lists one entry per CDR3 protein. This sample has approximately 86,000 distinct CDR3 sequences, with 11% found just once. Sequences were derived from whole blood, sampled in connection with sensitization to the hapten diphenylcyclopropenone (DPC). All receptors come from a woman in her 30s with alopecia areata. Some clones in this sample may be carry-over from other donors' samples. The CDR3 runs from the conserved cysteine through the conserved F or W. A D gene is named only where the DNA matches it firmly. Size values are once, few and many counts, or a class for expanded clones, and some rows have none.

clone size,J gene,D gene,V gene,CDR3 DNA,CDR3 protein
few,TRBJ2-2,NA,TRBV29-1,TGCAGCGGAATTAGTTCCGGGGAGCTGTTTTTT,CSGISSGELFF
many,TRBJ1-1,TRBD1,TRBV20-1,TGCAGTGCTAGGCACCGGGACAGGGTCTCTGAAGCTTTCTTT,CSARHRDRVSEAFF
NA,TRBJ2-2,NA,TRBV24-1,TGTGCCACCAGTCCAGCTCGGGTCGTTGGCGGGGAGCTGTTTTTT,CATSPARVVGGELFF
many,TRBJ2-7,TRBD1,TRBV28,TGTGCCAGCAGTCCCATCGCGGGACAGGGTTTGTACGAGCAGTACTTC,CASSPIAGQGLYEQYF
many,TRBJ1-6,NA,TRBV25-1,TGTGCCAGCAGTGAAAGGATCGACAGGCTCAATTCACCCCTCCACTTT,CASSERIDRLNSPLHF
NA,TRBJ1-2,NA,TRBV14,TGTGCCAGCAGCCAAGATTACCGGGCAGGGGAGCGAGATGGCTACACCTTC,CASSQDYRAGERDGYTF
many,TRBJ1-6,TRBD1,TRBV4-1,TGCGCCAGCAGCCTGACAGGGGTGGGCTCACCCCTCCACTTT,CASSLTGVGSPLHF
many,TRBJ2-1,NA,TRBV7-6,TGTGCCAGCAGCTTTGGGGCCAGCTCCTACAATGAGCAGTTCTTC,CASSFGASSYNEQFF
many,TRBJ2-3,TRBD1,TRBV7-6,TGTGCCAGCAGCTTAGGAGTTTGGGACAGCCGCACAGATACGCAGTATTTT,CASSLGVWDSRTDTQYF
NA,TRBJ1-5,NA,TRBV27,TGTGCCAGCAGTCACGACACCTATAGCAATCAGCCCCAGCATTTT,CASSHDTYSNQPQHF
few,TRBJ1-1,TRBD1,TRBV6-2/TRBV6-3,TGTGCCAGCAGTCTGCTGGACAGGGTGAACACTGAAGCTTTCTTT,CASSLLDRVNTEAFF
few,TRBJ2-3,NA,TRBV7-9,TGTGCCAGCAGCTTAGAGGTCAGCACAGATACGCAGTATTTT,CASSLEVSTDTQYF
NA,TRBJ2-7,TRBD1,TRBV5-1,TGCGCCAGCAGCCGCGGGACAGGGTTGGACGAGCAGTACTTC,CASSRGTGLDEQYF
NA,TRBJ1-5,NA,TRBV7-2,TGTGCCAGCAGCTCTAAGGGGGGAGGGCCCCAGCATTTT,CASSSKGGGPQHF
many,TRBJ2-1,NA,TRBV18,TGTGCCAGCTCACCACCTGAGGGGTACAATGAGCAGTTCTTC,CASSPPEGYNEQFF
many,TRBJ1-2,TRBD1,TRBV7-9,TGTGCCAGCAGCATCCGGACAGGGCATGGCTACACCTTC,CASSIRTGHGYTF
many,TRBJ2-3,TRBD2,TRBV28,TGTGCCAGCAGTTTAGGCGGGGGGGGCCATACGCAGTATTTT,CASSLGGGGHTQYF
many,TRBJ2-3,NA,TRBV12-3/TRBV12-4,TGTGCCAGCAGTTTCCCACCGGGAGAGTCCACAGATACGCAGTATTTT,CASSFPPGESTDTQYF
few,TRBJ1-5,NA,TRBV20-1,TGCAGTGCTAGTCCCGGGGGGCAGCCCCAGCATTTT,CSASPGGQPQHF
few,TRBJ1-2,NA,TRBV27,TGTGCCAGCAGTTTATCGTCAGGGCCAAGTTATGGCTACACCTTC,CASSLSSGPSYGYTF
many,TRBJ2-5,NA,TRBV28,TGTGCCAGCAGCCTCTTGTGGGCGGAGACCCAGTACTTC,CASSLLWAETQYF
many,TRBJ2-1,TRBD2,TRBV6-5,TGTGCCAGCAGAAGGACTAGAAGGACTGACTCTGAGCAGTTCTTC,CASRRTRRTDSEQFF
many,TRBJ1-5,NA,TRBV18,TGTGCCAGCTCAGGGGGAGAGGGCAATCAGCCCCAGCATTTT,CASSGGEGNQPQHF
NA,TRBJ2-3,NA,TRBV20-1,TGCAGTGCGCAAAGTCCGGGCACAGATACGCAGTATTTT,CSAQSPGTDTQYF
few,TRBJ2-5,TRBD2,TRBV11-2,TGTGCCAGCAGCCTGACGTACCGGGAAAATAGCGGGGGGGCCCGGGAGACCCAGTACTTC,CASSLTYRENSGGARETQYF
NA,TRBJ2-5,TRBD2,TRBV14,TGTGCCAGCAGCGTAGGACTAGTCGTTTCGGGGCGTGGGACCCAGTACTTC,CASSVGLVVSGRGTQYF